This paragraph covers one TCR beta chain sequence. Which antigen it targets is not known. Base qualities were left out, and no much larger clone turns up one base away. The source of the sample is a study of cytomegalovirus exposure and HLA in healthy donors (dated by TCRdb to the late 2010s). Regarding the research as a whole: An earlier analysis of approximately 550 of the donors reported approximately 300 Gb of sequence data and 117 million unique TCR beta sequences from about 180 million T cells. An early release that covered about 600 HLA-typed donors contained about 300 gigabases of sequencing data and 70 million to 100 million unique TCR sequences. Among the roughly 400 genotyped donors, approximately 81% belonged to the genetic ancestry cluster associated with self-reported Caucasian donors. The study aimed to test whether cataloging public T cell receptors could reveal signatures of past pathogen exposure. The T cell repertoires of under 700 subjects were profiled by immunosequencing and related to cytomegalovirus serostatus. Along with the approximately 620-subject first cohort, a separate validation cohort of over a hundred different subjects was used. To predict cytomegalovirus infection status, the study brought together high-throughput TCR immunosequencing, statistical association of individual TCRs with disease status, and machine learning. To study patterns of TCR occurrence, a later analysis re-analyzed previously published TCR beta repertoires from around 670 donors and added high-resolution HLA genotyping. Rather than using new phenotypic data, the later analysis identified candidate immune exposures from TCR beta sequences and from how often those sequences occurred across donors. To decide whether each TCR beta V gene segment behaved as functional or pseudogenic, an earlier analysis of 587 of the donors relied on high-throughput TCR beta sequencing. Donor age, sex, ethnicity and CMV serostatus were compiled together with the repertoire data. A later genetic analysis used genome-wide SNP genotypes for 398 of the 666 donors, treating that subset as a discovery cohort. Every repertoire in the discovery cohort had been generated on one and the same sequencing platform. Both class I and class II loci were covered by HLA typing, at four-digit resolution. The number of typed donors differed by locus: roughly 629-640 for A, B, C, DRB1 and DQB1; some 540 for DQA1; 606 for DPA1; and roughly 490 for DPB1. Roughly five DR-DQ haplotypes were handled as single units for association and clustering because linkage in the cohort was strong. Among about 410 genotyped donors of the cohort, an average of approximately 240,000 unique TCR beta nucleotide sequences was sequenced per donor, of which roughly 18% were non-productive.

Findings and caveats that apply to the study as a whole: Compared with the approximately 670-donor mean, donors in an Asian-associated ancestry cluster had fewer N-insertions in productive TCRs, according to a later genetic analysis. Because counts were too low, seventeen rarely observed V segments, including chromosome 9 orphons, were excluded from the earlier analysis of 587 of the donors. Some IMGT-functional V segments, including TRBV6-2 and TRBV6-3, could not be told apart with the 87-base-pair reads, so those segments were excluded. The classifier was reported to diagnose cytomegalovirus status with high specificity and sensitivity in both the original cohort and the validation cohort. The authors suggested that the approach could potentially be extended to other disease states and immunological phenotypes. In a later analysis, HLA-associated TCR beta chains were found to be more clonally expanded and to have lower generation probabilities than equally common non-associated chains. In this cohort, only TCR beta chains were sequenced, and detectable features were limited by the absence of alpha or paired-chain data. Because some donors lacked HLA typing at each locus, the association tests relied only on the typed subset. In a later analysis, over 15,000 TCR beta sequences were associated with specific HLA alleles at a false discovery rate of 0.05. In vitro tests confirmed that three of the cytomegalovirus-associated TCR beta chains recognize cytomegalovirus antigens. Most CMV-associated TCR beta chains appeared to be HLA-restricted in a later analysis, and the HLA associations seemed to be driven largely by CMV exposure. In a later genetic analysis, a missense DCLRE1C variant was associated with V-gene and J-gene trimming of TCR beta chains, and the association was replicated in an independent cohort. Broadly in line with IMGT annotations, most TCR beta V segments showed up in productive rearrangements about 87% or about 30% of the time in an earlier analysis of approximately 600 of the donors. A further reported finding was that TCR beta sequences accurately predicted the HLA-A and HLA-B alleles for most subjects in the first cohort. Most TCR sequences were observed very rarely across donors, whereas some public TCRs were present in many individuals. A later analysis reported that several top co-occurrence clusters appeared linked to parvovirus B19, influenza, CMV and Epstein-Barr virus. In the study, some 160 TCR beta chains were listed as associated with cytomegalovirus. Correlated functional status among segregating V segments might be attributable to linkage disequilibrium, but an unknown experimental factor could not be ruled out. The presence/absence analyses assumed that sequencing depth was roughly uniform across donors, and that assumption may not be true. Immune exposure information for the cohort was limited to CMV serostatus. A cluster of highly shared sequence variants was judged likely to represent a technical artifact of the sequencing pipeline. A later analysis found that TCR association rates varied across HLA loci, with DRB1 alleles showing the most associated TCRs and HLA-C alleles the fewest. Assigning TCR associations to individual alleles was difficult when HLA alleles, especially DR and DQ, strongly co-occurred.

Libraries came from the immunoSEQ multiplex PCR assay. For the multiplex PCR, a mixture combining 60 forward primers for TCR Vbeta segments and 13 reverse primers for TCR Jbeta segments was used. Amplification of the CDR3 region of rearranged TCR beta genes was performed with a multiplex PCR assay on genomic DNA. On the Illumina HiSeq System, the amplified TCR beta libraries were sequenced as 87-base-pair reads. The paper's processing steps were these. A later analysis tallied around 80 million unique TCR beta chains across the 660 or so repertoires, and roughly 11 million of those chains were shared by two or more donors. Raw reads were error-corrected and collapsed into unique sequences with a nearest-neighbor algorithm that merged closely related sequences to remove PCR and sequencing errors. CDR3 sequences were aligned to IMGT reference sequences to assign V, D and J gene segments. For a sequence to be retained, at least a six-nucleotide match to both a V gene segment and a J gene segment was required. Rearrangements were called productive when the CDR3 lacked stop codons and stayed in frame with V and J; all others were non-productive. Following IMGT convention, CDR3 was defined as the stretch from the second conserved V-encoded cysteine to the conserved J-encoded phenylalanine. The earlier analysis of about 620 of the donors excluded sequences that lacked an unambiguous match to a single V gene segment. In an earlier analysis of 450 to 700 of the donors, V segments were called functional above 56.7% productive rearrangements and were called segregating when the between-donor standard deviation exceeded 5%. A statistical classification framework was built to diagnose cytomegalovirus status from the catalog of TCR beta chain sequences. A later analysis assigned V and J genes by comparing TCR nucleotide sequences with IMGT/GENE-DB human TR gene sequences. Using the TCRdist pipeline, a later analysis assigned CDR3 sequences along with most-parsimonious VDJ recombination scenarios. In a later analysis, every TCR beta chain was defined by the combination of its CDR3 amino acid sequence and its V-gene family, and reads without a unique V-gene family were dropped. In a later analysis, approximately 590 highly shared, low-generation-probability nucleotide sequences were removed to address suspected cross-contamination and a sequencing artifact. In a later analysis, a clonal expansion index for each public chain was calculated from normalized within-repertoire ranks of inferred template counts. A later analysis computed generation probabilities with a VDJ recombination model fitted to out-of-frame rearrangements, and checked the results against IGoR. In a later analysis, hypergeometric tests were used to score TCR-TCR, TCR-HLA and TCR-CMV co-occurrence, with a repertoire-size bias correction applied to TCR pairs. To estimate false discovery rates, a later analysis permuted the HLA or CMV assignments 20 times. In a later analysis, co-occurring TCRs were grouped with DBSCAN, and TCRdist sequence similarity was added when clustering was performed within HLA-allele-positive subsets. Repertoires with fewer than 30,000 or more than 120,000 public chains were left out of co-occurrence clustering, as were several repertoires with anomalous nucleotide sharing. Held by TCRdb, this immuneACCESS table contains in-frame sequences only and omits some clones. Under half of the omission traces to an unresolved V gene where checked; the cause of the rest is unknown. Clone size and V and J calls were adopted from that table, with D and trimming inferred from the DNA. Counted in this sample were 150,000 or so clones; about 65% of them appeared once. The top ten hold around 6.9% of the sample.

In total, 666 healthy bone marrow donors made up the cohort. Cohort members were all nominally healthy when sampled, although unrecorded immune exposures were likely present. The donor was CMV seropositive and was included in the group of 289 seropositive cohort members. A peripheral blood sample was collected from each donor, and TCR beta sequencing was performed on peripheral blood mononuclear cells. Genomic DNA was extracted from the blood cell samples with the Qiagen DNeasy Blood Extraction Kit. Relative to germline, V is 0 bases shorter and J is 6 bases shorter, with 6 bases between their ends. From the cysteine up to the phenylalanine, the CDR3 has a length of 12 residues. Only the CDR3 portion is preserved as DNA: 36 bases, with reading frame beginning at the first base. According to the germline V gene, CDR1 reads SGHTA and CDR2 reads FQGNSA.

The TCR originated in a man in his forties or fifties in good health and CMV-seropositive. In this chain, TRBV7-2 is recombined with TRBJ2-7; there is no confident call for the D gene. Material: PBMCs. This receptor has the CDR3 CASSLALGEQYF. The nucleotide sequence reads TGTGCCAGCAGCTTAGCCCTCGGCGAGCAGTACTTC.